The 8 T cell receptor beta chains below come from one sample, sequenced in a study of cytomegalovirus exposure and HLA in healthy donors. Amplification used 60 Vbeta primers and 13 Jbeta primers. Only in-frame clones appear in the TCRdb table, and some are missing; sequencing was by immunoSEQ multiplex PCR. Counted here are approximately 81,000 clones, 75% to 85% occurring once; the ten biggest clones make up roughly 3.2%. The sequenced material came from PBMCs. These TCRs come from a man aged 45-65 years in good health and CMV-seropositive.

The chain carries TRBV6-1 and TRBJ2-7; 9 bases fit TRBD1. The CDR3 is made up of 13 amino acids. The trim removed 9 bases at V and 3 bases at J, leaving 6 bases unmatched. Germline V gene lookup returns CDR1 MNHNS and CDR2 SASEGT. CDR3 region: CASGTGTIYEQYF. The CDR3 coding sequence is TGTGCCAGTGGGACAGGGACGATCTACGAGCAGTACTTC.

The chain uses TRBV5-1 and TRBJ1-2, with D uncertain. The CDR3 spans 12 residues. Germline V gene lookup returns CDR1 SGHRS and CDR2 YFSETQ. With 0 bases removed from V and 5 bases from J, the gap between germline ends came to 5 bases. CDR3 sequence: CASSLDRYGYTF. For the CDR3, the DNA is TGCGCCAGCAGCTTGGACAGATATGGCTACACCTTC.

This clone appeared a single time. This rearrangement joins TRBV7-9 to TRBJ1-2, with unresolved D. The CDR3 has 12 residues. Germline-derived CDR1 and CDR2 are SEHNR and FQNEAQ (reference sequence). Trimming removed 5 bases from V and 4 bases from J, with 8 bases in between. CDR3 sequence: CASSPAGYGYTF. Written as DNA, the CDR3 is TGTGCCAGCAGCCCTGCGGGCTATGGCTACACCTTC.

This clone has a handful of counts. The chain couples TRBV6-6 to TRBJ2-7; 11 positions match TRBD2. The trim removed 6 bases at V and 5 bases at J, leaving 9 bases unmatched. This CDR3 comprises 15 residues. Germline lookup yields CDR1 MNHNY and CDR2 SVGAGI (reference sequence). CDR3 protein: CASSNLLAGVHEQYF. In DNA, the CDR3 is TGTGCCAGCAGCAACCTACTAGCGGGAGTCCACGAGCAGTACTTC.

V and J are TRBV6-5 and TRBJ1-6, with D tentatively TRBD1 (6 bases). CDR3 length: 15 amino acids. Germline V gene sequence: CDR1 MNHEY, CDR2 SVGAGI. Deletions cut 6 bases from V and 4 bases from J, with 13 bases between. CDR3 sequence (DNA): TGTGCCAGCAGCACAGGGTTAGGATATAATTCACCCCTCCACTTT. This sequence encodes CASSTGLGYNSPLHF.

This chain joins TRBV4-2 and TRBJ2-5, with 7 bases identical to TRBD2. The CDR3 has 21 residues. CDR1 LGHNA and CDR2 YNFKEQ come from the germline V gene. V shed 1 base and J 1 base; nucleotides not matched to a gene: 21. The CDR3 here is CASSQGGGSGLNRMGQETQYF. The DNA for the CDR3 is TGTGCCAGCAGCCAAGGGGGGGGGTCGGGCCTAAATAGGATGGGCCAAGAGACCCAGTACTTC.

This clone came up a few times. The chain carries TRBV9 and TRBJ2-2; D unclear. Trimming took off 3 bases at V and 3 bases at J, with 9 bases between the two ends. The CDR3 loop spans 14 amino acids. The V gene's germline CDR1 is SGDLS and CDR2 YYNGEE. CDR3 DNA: TGTGCCAGCAGCGAAAGACTTTACACCGGGGAGCTGTTTTTT. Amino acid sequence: CASSERLYTGELFF.

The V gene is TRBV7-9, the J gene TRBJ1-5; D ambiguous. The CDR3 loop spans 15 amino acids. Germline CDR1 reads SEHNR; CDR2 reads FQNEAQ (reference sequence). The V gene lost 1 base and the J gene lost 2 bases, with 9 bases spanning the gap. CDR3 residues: CASSLGTGGNQPQHF. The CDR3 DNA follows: TGTGCCAGCAGCTTAGGGACTGGCGGCAATCAGCCCCAGCATTTT.